The clone carrying this T cell receptor (beta chain) occurred a few times. Its specificity is not known. This CDR3 comprises 13 residues. Germline V lookup: CDR1 SGDLS, CDR2 YYNGEE. The V gene lost 3 bases and the J gene lost 5 bases, with 11 bases spanning the gap. This sample was included in a study of cytomegalovirus exposure and HLA in healthy donors. Study observations and caveats: TCR beta sequences reportedly predicted most subjects' HLA-A and HLA-B alleles accurately.

Amplification used 60 Vbeta primers and 13 Jbeta primers. Clones were read by immunoSEQ multiplex PCR, and TCRdb kept only the in-frame ones, dropping some. The sample includes 150,000 to 200,000 clones, around four fifths of them seen just once. The clonotype comes from a man between 18 and 35 years old in good health and CMV-seropositive. The material sequenced was PBMCs. The chain joins TRBV9 to TRBJ2-5, with D unresolved. CDR3 nucleotide sequence: TGTGCCAGCAGCGCAGGTAATGTGGAGACCCAGTACTTC. Amino acid sequence: CASSAGNVETQYF.